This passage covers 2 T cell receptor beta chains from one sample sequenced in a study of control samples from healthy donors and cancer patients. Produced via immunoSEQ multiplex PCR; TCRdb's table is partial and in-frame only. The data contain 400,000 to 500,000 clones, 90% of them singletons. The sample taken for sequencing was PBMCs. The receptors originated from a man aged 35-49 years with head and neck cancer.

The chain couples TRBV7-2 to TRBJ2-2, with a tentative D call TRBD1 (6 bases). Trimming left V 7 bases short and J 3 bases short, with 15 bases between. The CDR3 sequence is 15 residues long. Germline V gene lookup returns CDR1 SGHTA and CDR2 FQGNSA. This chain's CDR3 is CASTSRGADTGELFF. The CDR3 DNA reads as TGTGCCAGCACCTCCAGGGGCGCGGACACCGGGGAGCTGTTTTTT. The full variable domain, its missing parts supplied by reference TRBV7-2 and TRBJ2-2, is GAGVSQSPSNKVTEKGKDVELRCDPISGHTALYWYRQSLGQGLEFLIYFQGNSAPDKSGLPSDRFSAERTGGSVSTLTIQRTQQEDSAVYLCASTSRGADTGELFFGEGSRLTVL.

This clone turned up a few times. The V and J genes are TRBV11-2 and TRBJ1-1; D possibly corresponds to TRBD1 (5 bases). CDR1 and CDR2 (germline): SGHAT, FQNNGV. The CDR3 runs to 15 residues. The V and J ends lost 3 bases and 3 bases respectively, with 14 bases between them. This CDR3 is CASSLGKTVYTEAFF. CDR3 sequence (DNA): TGTGCCAGCAGCTTGGGTAAGACAGTCTACACTGAAGCTTTCTTT.